The T cell receptor beta chain under discussion was sequenced for a study of blood T cell repertoires in COVID-19. Across the study: Sites in the United States, Italy and Spain provided acute and convalescent COVID-19 samples.

Profiling relied on immunoSEQ multiplex PCR, and the TCRdb table lists in-frame clones only, not all of them. This sample has about 210,000 clones, with 83% found just once. Germline-derived CDR1 and CDR2 are GTSNPN and SVGIG (reference sequence). The CDR3 loop spans 14 amino acids. V dropped 4 bases and J dropped 2 bases, with 15 bases sitting between them. The chain has TRBV30 and TRBJ2-7, with D perhaps matching TRBD2 (6 bases). Material for sequencing was peripheral blood. The clonotype was recovered from a woman in her forties with active or convalescent COVID-19. The CDR3 loop reads CAWKELGRTYEQYF. CDR3 sequence (DNA): TGTGCCTGGAAAGAGTTGGGGAGGACCTACGAGCAGTACTTC. The entire variable domain, with the rest obtained from reference TRBV30 and TRBJ2-7, is as follows: SQTIHQWPATLVQPVGSPLSLECTVEGTSNPNLYWYRQAAGRGLQLLFYSVGIGQISSEVPQNLSASRPQDRQFILSSKKLLLSDSGFYLCAWKELGRTYEQYFGPGTRLTVT.